Below, 21 T cell receptor beta chains from the same sample are listed, as sequenced in a study of molecular identifiers for immune sequencing clone quantification. TCRdb itself ran the PCR reads through MiXCR, one entry per CDR3 protein. The top ten clones hold about 0.73% of a sample with approximately 680,000 distinct CDR3 sequences, approximately 24% of them seen once. The sample comprised naive CD8+ T cells from blood, with Jurkat cell RNA spiked in. Subset defined: FACS-sorted CD8+CD4-CCR7+CD45RA+ naive T cells. These receptors came from a human donor in good health. Some libraries in this study had Jurkat cell RNA spiked in.

This clonotype has ten or more counts. The J gene is TRBJ2-7, the V gene TRBV6-6; D is unresolved. The germline CDR1 and CDR2 sequences are MNHNY and SVGAGI (reference sequence). V lost 8 bases and J 5 bases, leaving 19 bases between the germline ends. The CDR3 covers 14 residues. CDR3 region: CASPPYPYIDEQYF. The CDR3 DNA reads TGTGCCAGCCCTCCCTATCCGTATATCGACGAGCAGTACTTC.

Note on this clonotype: A much larger clone sits a single nucleotide away, making a read error possible. J is TRBJ1-5 and V is TRBV19; tentative D call: TRBD1 (6 bases). The CDR3 runs to 13 residues. Germline values: CDR1 LNHDA, CDR2 SQIVND (reference sequence). The CDR3 bases are TGTGCCAGTAGTAACGGGGGCACTCAGCTCCAGCATTTT. Amino acids: CASSNGGTQLQHF. Supplemented by reference TRBV19 and TRBJ1-5, the full variable domain reads DGGITQSPKYLFRKEGQNVTLSCEQNLNHDAMYWYRQDPGQGLRLIYYSQIVNDFQKGDIAEGYSVSREKKESFPLTVTSAQKNPTAFYLCASSNGGTQLQHFGDGTRLSIL.

Remarks on this clonotype: A read error may be the cause here, since a much bigger clone is one base away. The chain employs TRBV7-9 and TRBJ1-5; D may be TRBD1 (6 bases). The CDR3 loop spans 16 amino acids. CDR1 is SEHNR, CDR2 FQNEAQ, per germline (reference sequence). CDR3 in amino acids: CASSLQGGESNQPRHF. CDR3 in DNA: TGTGCCAGCAGCCTACAGGGAGGAGAGAGCAATCAGCCCCGGCATTTT.

V is TRBV6-5 and J is TRBJ2-7; either TRBD1 or TRBD2 may supply D (6 bases each). The CDR3 has 11 residues. V lost 10 bases and J lost 6, with 13 bases in between. Germline CDR1 reads MNHEY; CDR2 reads SVGAGI. The CDR3 loop is CATSRGREQYF. CDR3 sequence (DNA): TGTGCCACCTCCCGGGGGCGCGAGCAGTACTTC.

This chain uses TRBV30 with TRBJ1-5, with D hard to call. Between the trimmed V and J ends, which lost 4 bases and 0 bases, there was a span of 7 bases. Germline V gene lookup returns CDR1 GTSNPN and CDR2 SVGIG (reference sequence). The CDR3 consists of 13 residues. Here the CDR3 reads CAWTDFSNQPQHF. CDR3 sequence (DNA): TGTGCCTGGACTGACTTTAGCAATCAGCCCCAGCATTTT.

This clonotype occurred many times. The chain carries TRBV4-1 and TRBJ1-1; a weak D match, TRBD1 (5 bases). In germline, CDR1 is MGHRA, CDR2 YSYEKL. The CDR3 has 18 amino acids. The V and J ends lost 0 bases and 3 bases respectively, with 20 bases between them. The chain's CDR3 is CASSQDRFGTDVDTEAFF. The DNA of the CDR3 is TGCGCCAGCAGCCAAGATCGTTTTGGGACTGACGTTGACACTGAAGCTTTCTTT.

At least ten counts were recorded for this clonotype. The chain recombines TRBV11-2 with TRBJ2-3; weak D call: TRBD2 (6 bases). CDR3 size: 16 residues. Trimming pared 4 bases from V and 1 base from J, leaving 15 bases between. Germline loops: CDR1 SGHAT, CDR2 FQNNGV. CDR3: CASSSSFQRGTDTQYF. The CDR3 nucleotides read TGTGCCAGCAGCTCTTCCTTCCAGCGGGGCACAGATACGCAGTATTTT.

In the case of this clonotype: This may stem from a read error, because a much larger clone lies one nucleotide away. The chain joins TRBV4-1 to TRBJ2-3; a weak D match, TRBD1 (5 bases). Trimming cost V 4 bases and J 7 bases, with 15 bases left between them. Germline CDR1 MGHRA, CDR2 YSYEKL. The CDR3 is made up of 14 amino acids. CDR3 residues: CASSRDEGDNTQYF. Written as DNA, the CDR3 is TGCGCCAGCAGCCGAGATGAAGGGGATAATACGCAGTATTTT.

Points on this clonotype: This sequence may be a read error, since a much larger clone differs from it by one base. This rearrangement joins TRBV2 to TRBJ2-1, with D perhaps being TRBD1 or TRBD2 (5 bases each). Germline CDR1 and CDR2: SNHLY and FYNNEI. The length of the CDR3 is 13 residues. CDR3 region: CAGRPGAYSEQFF. CDR3 DNA sequence: TGTGCCGGCAGGCCCGGGGCCTACAGTGAGCAGTTCTTC.

This clonotype was seen at least ten times. The genes are TRBV29-1 and TRBJ1-1, with D unclear. The CDR3 spans 14 residues. Trimming shortened V by 1 base and J by 0 bases, and 9 bases separated the two germline ends. Germline CDR1 SQVTM, CDR2 ANQGSEA. DNA of the CDR3: TGCAGCGTTGAAGGCGCGTCGCTGAACACTGAAGCTTTCTTT. Translation: CSVEGASLNTEAFF.

This clonotype was seen more than once but under ten times. The rearrangement uses TRBV13 and TRBJ2-3; TRBD2 matches at 12 bases. Germline V gene sequence: CDR1 PRHDT, CDR2 FYEKMQ (reference sequence). The length of the CDR3 is 19 residues. With 6 bases clipped from V and 0 bases from J, the junction kept 13 bases outside the gene matches. CDR3 in amino acids: CASSEKLAGGHTSTDTQYF. The DNA of the CDR3 is TGTGCCAGCAGTGAAAAACTAGCGGGGGGCCATACTAGCACAGATACGCAGTATTTT. The variable domain in full, completed from reference TRBV13 and TRBJ2-3, reads AAGVIQSPRHLIKEKRETATLKCYPIPRHDTVYWYQQGPGQDPQFLISFYEKMQSDKGSIPDRFSAQQFSDYHSELNMSSLELGDSALYFCASSEKLAGGHTSTDTQYFGPGTRLTVL.

This clonotype was observed at least ten times. CDR3 sequence reads: CASSEEGTGFGNQPQHF. The CDR3 bases are TGTGCCAGCAGTGAAGAGGGGACAGGGTTTGGCAATCAGCCCCAGCATTTT. The chain recombines TRBV6-1 with TRBJ1-5, with 9 bases identical to TRBD1. The CDR3 loop spans 17 amino acids. The germline V gene has CDR1 MNHNS and CDR2 SASEGT. V lost 1 base and J lost 2; bases outside the gene matches: 6.

There are a few counts of this clonotype. V usage is TRBV24-1 and J usage is TRBJ2-7, with a possible D match to TRBD2 (6 bases). Germline V gives CDR1 KGHDR, CDR2 SFDVKD. The CDR3 runs 15 residues. Trimming shortened V by 4 bases and J by 3 bases, and 15 bases separated the two germline ends. The CDR3 DNA reads as TGTGCCACCAGTGAAGGAGGAGGGGTGGGCTACGAGCAGTACTTC. Translating gives CATSEGGGVGYEQYF.

For this clonotype: A much larger clone lies one base from this, so it may be a read error. The chain couples TRBV12-3 or TRBV12-4 to TRBJ2-2, with 7 bases identical to TRBD1. The CDR3 has 16 residues. This CDR3 is CASSYPGQLVAGELLF. CDR3 coding DNA: TGTGCCAGCAGTTATCCGGGACAGCTAGTTGCCGGGGAGCTGCTTTTT.

This chain uses TRBV2 with TRBJ2-3; 7 nucleotides agree with TRBD2. With V trimmed by 2 bases and J by 1 base, 3 bases remained unmatched. Germline CDR1 and CDR2: SNHLY and FYNNEI. CDR3 length: 15 amino acids. The CDR3 is CASSEMGGGTDTQYF. The CDR3 DNA reads TGTGCCAGCAGTGAAATGGGAGGGGGCACAGATACGCAGTATTTT.

This clonotype was detected many times. This chain links TRBV4-3 with TRBJ2-7, with 11 positions matching TRBD2. CDR3 size: 15 residues. Looked up from germline, CDR1 is LGHNA and CDR2 is YSLEER. After removal of 5 bases from V and 5 bases from J, the junction contained 8 bases not matched to a gene. CDR3 in amino acids: CASSSSTSGGDEQYF. The DNA of the CDR3 is TGCGCCAGCAGCTCAAGTACTAGCGGGGGTGACGAGCAGTACTTC.

This clonotype was detected ten times or more. The V and J genes are TRBV6-2 or TRBV6-3 and TRBJ2-5; 12 positions match TRBD2. Germline CDR1 and CDR2: MNHEY and SVGEGT. Losses at the gene ends were 6 bases for V and 1 base for J; bases not matched to a gene: 3. This CDR3 is 15 amino acids long. The CDR3 DNA reads TGTGCCAGCAGAGGACTAGCGGGGTTCCAAGAGACCCAGTACTTC. Residues: CASRGLAGFQETQYF.

This clonotype was seen a single time. This may be a read error: a much more frequent sequence differs by one nucleotide. The V and J genes are TRBV24-1 and TRBJ2-2; a possible D gene is TRBD2 (5 bases). CDR1 and CDR2 (germline): KGHDR, SFDVKD. CDR3 length equals 11 residues. The CDR3, as DNA: TGTGTCACCGGGGACACCGGGGAGCTGTTTTTT. Its protein is CVTGDTGELFF.

Concerning this clonotype: This may be a read error, as it is one base from a much larger clone. The chain employs TRBV5-1 and TRBJ2-7, with TRBD2 matching over 7 bases. The CDR3 extends over 15 amino acids. The germline gives CDR1 SGHRS, CDR2 YFSETQ. The CDR3 spells CACSPVKSGIYEQYF. DNA of the CDR3: TGCGCCTGCAGCCCCGTCAAGAGCGGGATCTACGAGCAGTACTTC.

Many counts were recorded for this clonotype. This chain uses TRBV29-1 with TRBJ1-2; D uncertain. The CDR3 is made up of 14 amino acids. Germline lookup yields CDR1 SQVTM and CDR2 ANQGSEA. Deletions cut 0 bases from V and 4 bases from J, with 12 bases between. The chain's CDR3 is CSVEDHASSYGYTF. The CDR3 bases are TGCAGCGTTGAAGATCACGCCAGCTCCTATGGCTACACCTTC.

This chain uses TRBV19 with TRBJ2-2; D is unclear. Germline V gives CDR1 LNHDA, CDR2 SQIVND (reference sequence). Trimming stripped 3 bases from V and 4 bases from J, with 12 bases between. There are 15 residues in the CDR3. CDR3 loop: CASSMGSKGTGELFF. CDR3 in DNA: TGTGCCAGTAGTATGGGTTCAAAGGGCACCGGGGAGCTGTTTTTT.